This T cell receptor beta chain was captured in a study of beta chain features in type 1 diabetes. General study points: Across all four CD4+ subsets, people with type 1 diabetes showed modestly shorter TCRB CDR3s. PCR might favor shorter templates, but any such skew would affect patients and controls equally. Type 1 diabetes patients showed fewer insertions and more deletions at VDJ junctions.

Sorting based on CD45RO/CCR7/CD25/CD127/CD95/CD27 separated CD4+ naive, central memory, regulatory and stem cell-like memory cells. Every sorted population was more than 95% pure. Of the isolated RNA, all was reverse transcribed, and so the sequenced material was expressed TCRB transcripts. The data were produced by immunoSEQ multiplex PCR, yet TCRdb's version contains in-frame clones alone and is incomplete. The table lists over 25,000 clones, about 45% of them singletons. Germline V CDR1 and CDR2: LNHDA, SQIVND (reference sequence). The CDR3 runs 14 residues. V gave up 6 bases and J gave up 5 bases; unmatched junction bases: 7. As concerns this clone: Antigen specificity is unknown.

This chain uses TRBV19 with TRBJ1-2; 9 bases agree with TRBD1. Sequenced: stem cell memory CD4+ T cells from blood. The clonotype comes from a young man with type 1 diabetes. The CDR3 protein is CASRVAQGAYGYTF. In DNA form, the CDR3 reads TGTGCCAGTAGGGTGGCACAGGGGGCTTATGGCTACACCTTC.